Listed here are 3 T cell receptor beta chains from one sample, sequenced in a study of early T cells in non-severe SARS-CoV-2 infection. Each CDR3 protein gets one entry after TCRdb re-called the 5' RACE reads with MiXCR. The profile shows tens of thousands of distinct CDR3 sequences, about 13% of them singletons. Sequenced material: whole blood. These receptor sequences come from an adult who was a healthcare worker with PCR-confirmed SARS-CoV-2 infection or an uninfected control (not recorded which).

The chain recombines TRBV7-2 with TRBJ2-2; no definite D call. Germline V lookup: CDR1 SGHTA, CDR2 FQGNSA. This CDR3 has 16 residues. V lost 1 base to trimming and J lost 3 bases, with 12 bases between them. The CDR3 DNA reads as TGTGCCAGCAGCTTAGAGGCCCTGAGGTACACCGGGGAGCTGTTTTTT. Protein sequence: CASSLEALRYTGELFF.

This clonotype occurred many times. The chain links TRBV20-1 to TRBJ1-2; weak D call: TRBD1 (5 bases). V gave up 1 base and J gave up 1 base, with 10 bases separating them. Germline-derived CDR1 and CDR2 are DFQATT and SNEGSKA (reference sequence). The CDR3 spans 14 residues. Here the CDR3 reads CSARAGRNNYGYTF. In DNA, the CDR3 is TGCAGTGCTAGAGCGGGGCGCAATAACTATGGCTACACCTTC.

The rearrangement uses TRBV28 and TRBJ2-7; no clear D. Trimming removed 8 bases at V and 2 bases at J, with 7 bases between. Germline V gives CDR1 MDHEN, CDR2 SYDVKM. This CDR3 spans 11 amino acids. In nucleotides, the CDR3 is TGTGCCAGCGGATTTGCCTACGAGCAGTACTTC. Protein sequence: CASGFAYEQYF. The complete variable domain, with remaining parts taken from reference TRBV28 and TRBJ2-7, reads DVKVTQSSRYLVKRTGEKVFLECVQDMDHENMFWYRQDPGLGLRLIYFSYDVKMKEKGDIPEGYSVSREKKERFSLILESASTNQTSMYLCASGFAYEQYFGPGTRLTVT.